These 11 T cell receptor beta chains share one sample of origin, sequenced in a study of cytomegalovirus exposure and HLA in healthy donors. Vbeta (60) and Jbeta (13) primers were used in the PCR. Data came from immunoSEQ multiplex PCR; TCRdb stores just in-frame clones and leaves some out. The data contain 120,000 or so clones, roughly four fifths of them singletons. The sample consisted of PBMCs. The receptors come from a woman aged 40 to 49 in good health and CMV-seronegative.

The gene calls are TRBV7-9 and TRBJ2-1; D possibly corresponds to TRBD2 (6 bases). With 1 base removed from V and 10 bases from J, the gap between germline ends came to 17 bases. CDR1 is SEHNR, CDR2 FQNEAQ, per germline (reference sequence). The CDR3 contains 15 residues. CDR3 sequence: CASSLVTSYEVEQFF. As DNA, the CDR3 is TGTGCCAGCAGCTTAGTCACTAGCTATGAGGTCGAGCAGTTCTTC.

This chain joins TRBV14 and TRBJ2-1; 9 bases are shared with TRBD2. Trimming removed 3 bases from V and 7 bases from J; junction bases left unmatched: 13. CDR1 is SGHDN, CDR2 FVKESK, per germline. CDR3 size: 17 residues. The CDR3 nucleotides read TGTGCCAGCAGCCAGGGGACTAGCAGGATTGGACGGAATGAGCAGTTCTTC. Encoded protein: CASSQGTSRIGRNEQFF. The entire variable domain, with the rest obtained from reference TRBV14 and TRBJ2-1, is as follows: EAGVTQFPSHSVIEKGQTVTLRCDPISGHDNLYWYRRVMGKEIKFLLHFVKESKQDESGMPNNRFLAERTGGTYSTLKVQPAELEDSGVYFCASSQGTSRIGRNEQFFGPGTRLTVL.

The chain has TRBV7-2 and TRBJ2-1, with 8 bases identical to TRBD2. There are 14 residues in the CDR3. Losses at the gene ends were 5 bases for V and 9 bases for J; bases not matched to a gene: 9. Per the germline V gene, CDR1 is SGHTA and CDR2 is FQGNSA. CDR3 DNA: TGTGCCAGCAGCGACGGGACTAGTCGACTTGAGCAGTTCTTC. Protein: CASSDGTSRLEQFF.

V gene TRBV5-1 combines with J gene TRBJ2-1; TRBD1 agrees at 10 bases. CDR1 and CDR2 from the germline V gene are SGHRS and YFSETQ. V was clipped by 4 bases and J by 9 bases; unmatched bases: 10. The CDR3 sequence is 15 residues long. The CDR3 coding sequence is TGCGCCAGCAGCCCGGACAGGGGGGGCATAGGTGAGCAGTTCTTC. It yields the protein CASSPDRGGIGEQFF.

The chain joins TRBV4-1 to TRBJ2-4, with D maybe TRBD2 (5 bases). V lost 0 bases and J 5 bases, leaving 14 bases between the germline ends. This CDR3 is 16 amino acids long. Germline CDR1 reads MGHRA; CDR2 reads YSYEKL. The CDR3 sequence: CASSQDVGGGQNIQYF. The CDR3 coding sequence is TGCGCCAGCAGCCAAGACGTCGGAGGCGGCCAAAACATTCAGTACTTC.

The genes are TRBV5-6 and TRBJ2-1, with 9 nucleotides matching TRBD1. Germline assignment: CDR1 SGHDT and CDR2 YYEEEE. V dropped 0 bases and J dropped 7; count of bases not matched to a gene: 5. The CDR3 sequence is 15 residues long. CDR3 DNA: TGTGCCAGCAGCTTGGCGGGACAGGGTAGGAATGAGCAGTTCTTC. Translated, it gives CASSLAGQGRNEQFF.

The V and J genes are TRBV5-6 and TRBJ2-7; 7 bases map to TRBD1. Germline V gives CDR1 SGHDT, CDR2 YYEEEE. Trimming cost V 4 bases and J 3 bases; bases outside gene matches: 4. This CDR3 is built from 13 residues. CDR3: CASSRDRSYEQYF. The CDR3 DNA follows: TGTGCCAGCAGCCGGGACAGAAGCTACGAGCAGTACTTC.

The chain uses TRBV28 and TRBJ1-5; a weak D match, TRBD1 (6 bases). This CDR3 is 17 amino acids long. The germline V and J ends were trimmed by 1 base and 0 bases, with 13 bases remaining between them. Germline V CDR1 and CDR2: MDHEN, SYDVKM. The CDR3 reads CASSLSDRMDSNQPQHF. The CDR3 DNA reads TGTGCCAGCAGTTTATCTGACAGGATGGATAGCAATCAGCCCCAGCATTTT.

The chain joins TRBV28 to TRBJ1-5, with TRBD1 matching over 9 bases. The CDR3 is 12 amino acids. The germline V gene has CDR1 MDHEN and CDR2 SYDVKM. V lost 6 bases, J lost 16 bases, and 10 bases stayed unmatched. CDR3 sequence (DNA): TGTGCCAGCAGACCACAGGGGGCGAAGGATCATTTT. It codes for CASRPQGAKDHF.

The chain uses TRBV7-2 and TRBJ2-3; TRBD2 matches 12 bases. Germline V gene lookup returns CDR1 SGHTA and CDR2 FQGNSA. The V gene end was trimmed by 5 bases and the J gene end by 2 bases; junction bases not matched to a gene: 2. CDR3 size: 15 residues. The CDR3 DNA reads as TGTGCCAGCAGCGGGACTAGCGGGTCCACAGATACGCAGTATTTT. It specifies CASSGTSGSTDTQYF.

J is TRBJ2-1 and V is TRBV7-9; 10 bases are a match to TRBD1. Trimming took 5 bases from V and 9 from J; bases not matched to a gene: 10. The V gene's germline CDR1 is SEHNR and CDR2 FQNEAQ (reference sequence). The CDR3 runs 15 residues. The CDR3 region is CASSNRQGAFGEQFF. DNA for the CDR3: TGTGCCAGCAGCAATAGACAGGGGGCGTTCGGTGAGCAGTTCTTC. Together with reference TRBV7-9 and TRBJ2-1, the CDR3 gives the full variable domain: DTGVSQNPRHKITKRGQNVTFRCDPISEHNRLYWYRQTLGQGPEFLTYFQNEAQLEKSRLLSDRFSAERPKGSFSTLEIQRTEQGDSAMYLCASSNRQGAFGEQFFGPGTRLTVL.